This T cell receptor beta chain stems from a study of blood T cell repertoires in COVID-19. Study in general: Researchers got acute and convalescent COVID-19 samples from the United States, Italy and Spain. The analysed material was cDNA or gDNA that came from T cells, B-cell-depleted T cells, or PBMCs.

In the original analysis: Reference gene primer amplification in the assay estimated nucleated cell counts. This table comes from immunoSEQ multiplex PCR, and its TCRdb copy is limited to in-frame clones, with some not included. Clone size and V and J calls were adopted from that table, with D and trimming inferred from the DNA. This sample yields around 340,000 clones, of which around four fifths are seen a single time; 2.5% to 3.5% belongs to the top ten. V gave up 6 bases and J gave up 7 bases; unmatched junction bases: 3. The CDR3 sequence is 13 residues long. Germline CDR1 reads SNHLY; CDR2 reads FYNNEI.

The sequenced sample was peripheral blood. The clonotype originates from a man aged 25-45 years with active or convalescent COVID-19. The chain combines TRBV2 with TRBJ1-2; TRBD1 matches 12 bases. The CDR3 nucleotides are TGTGCCAGCAGGGGGGACAGGGGGCTTGGCTACACCTTC. Protein sequence: CASRGDRGLGYTF.